The TCR beta chain described here comes from a study of blood T cell repertoires in COVID-19. In the study overall: Samples taken during acute and convalescent COVID-19 were collected in the United States, Italy and Spain. PBMCs, B-cell-depleted T cells, or T cells were the source of the cDNA or gDNA that made up the material.

CDR1 and CDR2 (germline): SGDLS, YYNGEE. Trimming removed 4 bases from V and 4 bases from J; junction bases left unmatched: 9. The CDR3 covers 15 residues. Patients at the Seattle site were enrolled during active infection and followed longitudinally. The data were produced by immunoSEQ multiplex PCR, yet TCRdb's version contains in-frame clones alone and is incomplete. The sample lists roughly 180,000 clones, around 84% occurring once. This clonotype was obtained from a woman aged 45 to 65 with COVID-19, enrolled during active disease. The sample was peripheral blood. The chain uses TRBV9 and TRBJ2-3; 7 nucleotides match TRBD2. For the CDR3, the DNA is TGTGCCAGCAGCCCCGGGACTACCTCAGCAGATACGCAGTATTTT. Translation gives CASSPGTTSADTQYF. Drawing the rest from reference TRBV9 and TRBJ2-3, the complete variable domain is DSGVTQTPKHLITATGQRVTLRCSPRSGDLSVYWYQQSLDQGLQFLIQYYNGEERAKGNILERFSAQQFPDLHSELNLSSLELGDSALYFCASSPGTTSADTQYFGPGTRLTVL.